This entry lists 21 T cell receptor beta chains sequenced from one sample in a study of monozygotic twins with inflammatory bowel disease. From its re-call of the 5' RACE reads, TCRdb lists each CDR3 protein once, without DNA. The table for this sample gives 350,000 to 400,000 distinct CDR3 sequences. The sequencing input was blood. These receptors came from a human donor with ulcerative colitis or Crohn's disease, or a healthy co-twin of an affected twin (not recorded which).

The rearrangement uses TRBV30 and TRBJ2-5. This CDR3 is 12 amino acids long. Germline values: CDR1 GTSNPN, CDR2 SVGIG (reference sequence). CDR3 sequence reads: CAWSVATGTQYF.

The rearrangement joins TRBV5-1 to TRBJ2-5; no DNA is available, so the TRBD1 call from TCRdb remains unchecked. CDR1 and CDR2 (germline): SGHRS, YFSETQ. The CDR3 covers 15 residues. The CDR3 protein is CASSFTGINQETQYF.

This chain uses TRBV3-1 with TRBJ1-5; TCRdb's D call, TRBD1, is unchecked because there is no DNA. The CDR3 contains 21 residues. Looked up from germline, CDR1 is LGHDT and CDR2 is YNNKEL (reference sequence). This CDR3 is CASSQDLGGRRQVIGNQPQHF. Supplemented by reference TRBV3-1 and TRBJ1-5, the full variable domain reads DTAVSQTPKYLVTQMGNDKSIKCEQNLGHDTMYWYKQDSKKFLKIMFSYNNKELIINETVPNRFSPKSPDKAHLNLHINSLELGDSAVYFCASSQDLGGRRQVIGNQPQHFGDGTRLSIL.

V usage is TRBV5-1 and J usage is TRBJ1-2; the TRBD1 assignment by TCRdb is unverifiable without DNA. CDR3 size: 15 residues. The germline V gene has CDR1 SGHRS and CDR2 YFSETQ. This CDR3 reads CASSLGQGVVYGYTF.

CDR3 sequence: CASSQEASLHEQYF. The chain links TRBV4-2 to TRBJ2-7; TCRdb proposes TRBD2, but this gene call is untestable without DNA. Germline V CDR1 and CDR2: LGHNA, YNFKEQ. There are 14 residues in the CDR3.

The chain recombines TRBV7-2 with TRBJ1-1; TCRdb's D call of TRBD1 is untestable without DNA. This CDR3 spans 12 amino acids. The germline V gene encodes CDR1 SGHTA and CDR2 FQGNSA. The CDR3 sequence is CASSYRGRRAFF.

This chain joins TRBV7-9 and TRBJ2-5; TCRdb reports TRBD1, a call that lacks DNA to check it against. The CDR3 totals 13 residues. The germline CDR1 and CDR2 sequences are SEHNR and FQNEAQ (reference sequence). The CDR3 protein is CASSTDSQETQYF.

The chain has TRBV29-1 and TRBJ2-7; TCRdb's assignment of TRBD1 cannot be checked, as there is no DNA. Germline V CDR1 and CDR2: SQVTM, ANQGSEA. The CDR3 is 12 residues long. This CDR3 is CSVGEWGDEQYF.

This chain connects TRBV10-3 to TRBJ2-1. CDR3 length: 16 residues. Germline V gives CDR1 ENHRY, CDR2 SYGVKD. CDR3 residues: CAISERMGRTYNEQFF.

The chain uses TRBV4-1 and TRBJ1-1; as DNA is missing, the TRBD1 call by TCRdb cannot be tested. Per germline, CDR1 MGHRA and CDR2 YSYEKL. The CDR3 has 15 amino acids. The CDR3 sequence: CASSPLMQGAPGAFF.

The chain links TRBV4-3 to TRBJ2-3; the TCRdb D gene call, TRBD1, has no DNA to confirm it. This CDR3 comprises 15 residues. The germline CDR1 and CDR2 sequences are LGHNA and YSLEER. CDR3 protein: CASSPTGRSTDTQYF.

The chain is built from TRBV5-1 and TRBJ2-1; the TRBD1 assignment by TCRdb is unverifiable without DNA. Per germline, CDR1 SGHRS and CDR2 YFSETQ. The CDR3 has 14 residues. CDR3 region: CASSLDRSPNEQFF. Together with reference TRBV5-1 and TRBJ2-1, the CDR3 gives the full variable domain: KAGVTQTPRYLIKTRGQQVTLSCSPISGHRSVSWYQQTPGQGLQFLFEYFSETQRNKGNFPGRFSGRQFSNSRSEMNVSTLELGDSALYLCASSLDRSPNEQFFGPGTRLTVL.

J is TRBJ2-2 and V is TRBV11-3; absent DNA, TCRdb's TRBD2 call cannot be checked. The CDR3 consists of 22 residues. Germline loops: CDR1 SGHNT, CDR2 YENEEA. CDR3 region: CASSLGVTGPVVPSRNTGELFF.

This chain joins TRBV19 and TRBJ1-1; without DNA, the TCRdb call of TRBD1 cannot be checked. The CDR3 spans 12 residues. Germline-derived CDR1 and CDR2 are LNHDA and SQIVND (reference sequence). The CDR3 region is CASNLAGNKAFF.

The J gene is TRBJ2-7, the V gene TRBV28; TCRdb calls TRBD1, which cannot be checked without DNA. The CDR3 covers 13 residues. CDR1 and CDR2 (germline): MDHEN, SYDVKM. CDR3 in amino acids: CASSLDRTHEQYF.

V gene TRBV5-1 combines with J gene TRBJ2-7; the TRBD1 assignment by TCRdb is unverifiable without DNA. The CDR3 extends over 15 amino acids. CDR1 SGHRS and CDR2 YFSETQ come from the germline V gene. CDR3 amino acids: CASSLSYRGTYEQYF.

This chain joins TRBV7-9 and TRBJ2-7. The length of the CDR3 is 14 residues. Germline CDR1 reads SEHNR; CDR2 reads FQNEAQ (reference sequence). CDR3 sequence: CASNPRGGAYEQYF.

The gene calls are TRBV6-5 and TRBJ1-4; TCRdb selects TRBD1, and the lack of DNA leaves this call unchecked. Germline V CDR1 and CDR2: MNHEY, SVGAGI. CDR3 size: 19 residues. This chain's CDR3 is CASSYPTSTGGSNNEKLFF.

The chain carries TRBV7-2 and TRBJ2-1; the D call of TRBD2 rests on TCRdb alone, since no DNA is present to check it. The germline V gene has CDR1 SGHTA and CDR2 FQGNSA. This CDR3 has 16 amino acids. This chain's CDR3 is CASSLAATSGGYEQFF.

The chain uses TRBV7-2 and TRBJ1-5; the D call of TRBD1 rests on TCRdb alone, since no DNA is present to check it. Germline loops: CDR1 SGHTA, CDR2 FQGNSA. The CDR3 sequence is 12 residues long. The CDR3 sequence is CASSPPPRPQHF.

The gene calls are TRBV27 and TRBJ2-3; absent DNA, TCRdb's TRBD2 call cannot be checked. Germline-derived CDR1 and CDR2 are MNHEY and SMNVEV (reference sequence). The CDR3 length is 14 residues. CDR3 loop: CASSLGLAGDPQYF.